The clone carrying this T cell receptor beta chain was seen only a few times. The data belong to a study of cytomegalovirus exposure and HLA in healthy donors. Researchers ran the PCR with 60 Vbeta and 13 Jbeta primers. The repertoire was sequenced with immunoSEQ multiplex PCR; TCRdb's copy has only in-frame clones and lacks some. The repertoire holds roughly 100,000 clones, about two thirds seen once, with 2.5% to 3.5% in the top ten. This CDR3 has 14 residues. Germline assignment: CDR1 SGHVT and CDR2 SQSDAQ. Deletions cut 5 bases from V and 4 bases from J, with 15 bases between. The receptor was derived from a female donor in good health and CMV-seronegative. What was sequenced was PBMCs. J is TRBJ2-7 and V is TRBV7-4; no definite D call. CDR3 loop: CASSPKRAEYEQYF. The CDR3 DNA reads as TGTGCCAGCAGCCCAAAGCGCGCGGAGTACGAGCAGTACTTC.